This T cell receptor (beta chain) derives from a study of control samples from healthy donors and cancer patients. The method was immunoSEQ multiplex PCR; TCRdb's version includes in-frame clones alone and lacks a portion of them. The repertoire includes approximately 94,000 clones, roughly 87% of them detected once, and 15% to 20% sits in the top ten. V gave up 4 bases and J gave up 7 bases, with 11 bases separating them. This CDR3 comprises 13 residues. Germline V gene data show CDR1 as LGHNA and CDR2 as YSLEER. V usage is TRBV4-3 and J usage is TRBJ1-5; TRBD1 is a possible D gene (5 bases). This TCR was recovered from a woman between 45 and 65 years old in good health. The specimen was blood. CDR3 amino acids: CASSPGGEQPQHF. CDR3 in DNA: TGCGCCAGCAGCCCGGGGGGGGAACAGCCCCAGCATTTT.